This TCR beta chain was observed in a study of regulatory T cells in long-lasting Graves disease (dated by TCRdb to the early 2020s). Turning to the overall study: Antithyroid drugs had been taken for less than 3 months by newly diagnosed Graves' disease patients. Peripheral blood TCR sequencing and RNA sequencing compared persistent Graves' disease patients with newly diagnosed Graves' disease patients. The study took place in China and was registered as a clinical trial. A total of about 33 samples were covered by TCR sequencing, comprising about 13 persistent and around 20 newly diagnosed Graves' disease patients.

From the cysteine up to the phenylalanine, the CDR3 has a length of 14 residues. Kept here is only the CDR3 DNA, which spans 42 bases and is read in frame from base 1. Taken from the germline V gene, the CDR1 and CDR2 loops are SGDLS and YYNGEE. V is cut by 1 base and J by 8 bases, and the space between the germline ends is 12 bases. Sample time point, as interpreted from the label and publication: newly diagnosed GD, antithyroid drugs for less than 3 months. For both TCR sequencing and RNA sequencing, RNA was extracted from PBMCs in TRIzol. The diagnosis of Graves' disease followed American Thyroid Association guidelines. Recruitment of patients was carried out at an endocrinology department in Xi'an, China. Each patient gave around 9.2 milliliters of peripheral blood, collected in an EDTA anticoagulant tube. Ficoll Paque Plus density gradient separation was used to isolate PBMCs, and no further T cell sorting was done. An Agilent 2100 Bioanalyzer and agarose gel were used to check RNA quality, while a NanoDrop 2000 measured RNA concentration.

The library was built by means of multiplex PCR. The instrument given in TCRdb is Illumina HiSeq 4000. iRepertoire HTBI primers and Arm-PCR amplification of CDR3 regions were used to construct TCR beta libraries. PCR products were gel purified before sequencing. The published analysis was carried out like this. Gene usage analysis of CDR3 amino acid clonotypes used the approximately 56 TRBV and fewer than 15 TRBJ segments found across samples. COPE and FqMerger were used to merge the filtered high-quality paired reads into contigs. Contigs were aligned with BLAST to IMGT TRBV, TRBD and TRBJ reference genes, and CDR3 was defined per IMGT. Highly expanded clones were defined as clonotypes with a frequency above 0.1%. Shannon entropy was used to measure repertoire diversity, and the Gini coefficient was used to measure V-J evenness. A clonotype was considered public if more than one individual shared it. Using fastp at Q25 and MiXCR, TCRdb reprocessed the public reads and kept productive beta chains. Rows with a matching CDR3 protein are joined into one entry that keeps the most common DNA and genes. The V and J calls come from TCRdb's annotation, not from the publication. The sample contains about 420,000 distinct CDR3 sequences, about 16% of them found a single time. The ten largest clones represent 20% to 25% of the sample.

General study outcomes and caveats: Sequencing and analysis were restricted to the TCR beta chain. Persistent patients shared more public clonotypes among themselves (approximately 2,500) than newly diagnosed patients did (approximately 900). Lower TCR Shannon entropy and fewer highly expanded clones were observed in persistent Graves' disease patients than in newly diagnosed patients, which suggested clonal expansion. The authors noted that the small sample size was a limitation that may lower accuracy. Only peripheral blood was studied, because thyroid tissue, the primary lesion, was inaccessible. Persistent disease showed preferential use of TRBV28, TRBJ1-2 and TRBJ2-5, whereas newly diagnosed disease favored TRBV20-1 and TRBJ2-1.

This clonotype turned up a few times. Its binding antigen is unknown. Base quality data are lacking; no much larger clone is found one base away. These data were likewise used in another study, on T cells in Graves' hyperthyroidism and ophthalmopathy. The other study reports the following: Stable Graves' hyperthyroidism was defined as the absence of progression to ophthalmopathy over 18 months of follow-up. Hyperthyroidism patients were aged 18 to 65 years and newly diagnosed, with disease duration of less than 2 months. The study excluded patients with uncontrolled infections, other autoimmune diseases, pregnancy or lactation. Clinical symptoms, serum thyroxine and TRAb, thyroid ultrasound, and orbital computed tomography formed the basis for the diagnoses. The TCR CDR3 was subjected to a first round of RT-PCR using the HTBI primer set and the Qiagen OneStep RT-PCR kit. Blood samples also contained most of the expanded thyroid clonotypes (frequency above 0.001), which suggests that blood repertoires may reflect thyroid immune responses. In cross-validation, a model built on a 13 V-J signature told ophthalmopathy apart from stable hyperthyroidism with 87.88% sensitivity and approximately 81% specificity, and in testing the same model reached 80%/75%. In validation, progression to ophthalmopathy was predicted by the model with approximately 67% sensitivity and about 72% specificity, a median of approximately 6.5 months before onset. A discovery cohort of roughly 96 patients, roughly 43 with Graves' ophthalmopathy and approximately 57 with stable Graves' hyperthyroidism, was used to find distinguishing TCR V-J signatures. Prospective prediction of ophthalmopathy was tested in an independent validation cohort of fewer than 20 hyperthyroidism patients and 17 patients who later progressed to ophthalmopathy. The approximately 90 discovery patients were randomly split 7:3 into training and test sets. In several Graves' hyperthyroidism patients, the study also compared T-cell repertoires from thyroid tissue with T-cell repertoires from blood. After sampling, hyperthyroidism patients received methimazole starting at 30 mg daily, and ophthalmopathy patients received high-dose intravenous methylprednisolone. Libraries were constructed in a second round of multiplex PCR, after which size selection and purification were performed. Paired-end sequencing of the libraries was performed with 100 bp reads on an Illumina HiSeq2000. SOAPnuke was used to process the raw data, with reads discarded if the reads contained adapters or uncalled bases, had a mean Phred below 15, or lacked an exact constant-primer or identifier match. COPE v1.2.5 was used to merge the high-quality paired reads, and each unique nucleotide sequence was defined as a clonotype. Clonotypes were aligned to IMGT TRBV, TRBD and TRBJ reference segments using MiTCR v1.1. Only V-J combinations with frequency above 0.0001, covering approximately 99% of repertoires, were analysed. The TCS score was defined as the ratio of F50 (clonal expansion) to E x V (chaos), calculated using BLOSUM62-based TCRdist between CDR3 peptides within each V-J. Welch's t-statistics and random forest reduced 500 to 550 V-J features to under 15, which were used in a naive Bayes classifier (R e1071). Sample size was not statistically predetermined, and investigators were not blinded to group allocation. TCR Vbeta CDR3 sequencing of 135 peripheral blood samples (more than 40 ophthalmopathy, around 80 hyperthyroidism and approximately 17 progressor patients) is reported in the paper.

The material was peripheral blood mononuclear cells (PBMCs), obtained at new diagnosis, from a patient treated with antithyroid drugs. The receptor's source is a woman aged 18-35 years with Graves disease. Donor details come from another sample of the same person, matched by shared clones. The V and J genes are TRBV9 and TRBJ1-4, with the D segment identity uncertain. The CDR3 reads CASSVNPREEKLFF. The bases are TGTGCCAGCAGCGTAAATCCCCGCGAGGAAAAACTGTTTTTT. When the CDR3 is completed using the reference TRBV9 and TRBJ1-4 genes on either side, the full variable domain is DSGVTQTPKHLITATGQRVTLRCSPRSGDLSVYWYQQSLDQGLQFLIQYYNGEERAKGNILERFSAQQFPDLHSELNLSSLELGDSALYFCASSVNPREEKLFFGSGTQLSVL.